The 25 T cell receptor beta chains below all came from one sample that was sequenced in a study of technical replicates of blood from a few donors. Using immunoSEQ multiplex PCR, the repertoire was profiled, and TCRdb retains in-frame clones only, with some absent. The sample holds more than 75,000 clones; about 94% are singletons and the top ten take about 0.4%. What was sequenced was T cells isolated from PBMCs. The receptors come from a human donor in good health.

V is TRBV7-8 and J is TRBJ2-5; 11 bases are shared with TRBD2. The CDR3 spans 15 residues. V was clipped by 6 bases and J by 7 bases; unmatched bases: 10. In germline, CDR1 is SGHVS, CDR2 FQNEAQ. CDR3 amino acids: CASRILAGGPWTQYF. DNA for the CDR3: TGTGCCAGCAGGATCCTAGCGGGAGGCCCTTGGACCCAGTACTTC.

The gene calls are TRBV21-1 and TRBJ1-4. TRBV21-1 is listed as a pseudogene. The CDR3 contains 13 residues. The CDR3 DNA reads as TGTGCCAGCAACGCGAGGAGAAATGAAAAACTGTTTTTT. Translating gives CASNARRNEKLFF.

This chain joins TRBV19 and TRBJ1-2, with D possibly matching TRBD1 (6 bases). Trimming removed 0 bases at V and 8 bases at J, with 13 bases between. Germline lookup yields CDR1 LNHDA and CDR2 SQIVND (reference sequence). The CDR3 runs 14 residues. CDR3 in DNA: TGTGCCAGTAGTATAGATCGGGGGGCAAAGGGCTACACCTTC. It translates to CASSIDRGAKGYTF.

The rearrangement uses TRBV2 and TRBJ2-7; possible D gene TRBD1, 6 bases. V lost 2 bases, J lost 1 base, and 12 bases lay in between. Looked up from germline, CDR1 is SNHLY and CDR2 is FYNNEI. CDR3 length equals 15 residues. As DNA, the CDR3 is TGTGCCAGCAGTGAACTCACAGGGCAGTCCTACGAGCAGTACTTC. Its translation is CASSELTGQSYEQYF.

V is TRBV11-2 and J is TRBJ2-7; TRBD2 agrees at 7 bases. Unmatched junction bases numbered 9, after V lost 7 bases and J lost 6 bases. The CDR3 extends over 13 amino acids. Germline CDR1 is SGHAT and CDR2 is FQNNGV. CDR3 region: CASTERLAVEQYF. The CDR3 DNA is TGTGCCAGCACCGAGAGACTAGCTGTCGAGCAGTACTTC.

J is TRBJ1-1 and V is TRBV6-6; D unresolved. V was clipped by 7 bases and J by 0 bases, with 18 bases between them. This CDR3 is built from 16 residues. The germline V gene encodes CDR1 MNHNY and CDR2 SVGAGI (reference sequence). The CDR3 coding sequence is TGTGCCAGCACACGGGGTCAGGAGGCTTTGAACACTGAAGCTTTCTTT. Protein product: CASTRGQEALNTEAFF.

The chain couples TRBV19 to TRBJ2-1; 7 nucleotides agree with TRBD2. Trimming at V came to 5 bases and at J to 7 bases, leaving 11 bases not matched to a gene. Per germline, CDR1 LNHDA and CDR2 SQIVND (reference sequence). This CDR3 is 15 amino acids long. The CDR3 DNA sequence: TGTGCCAGTAGTTCCTCGCGGGAGTTCGGGAATGAGCAGTTCTTC. It yields the protein CASSSSREFGNEQFF. Full variable domain (remainder filled in from reference TRBV19 and TRBJ2-1): DGGITQSPKYLFRKEGQNVTLSCEQNLNHDAMYWYRQDPGQGLRLIYYSQIVNDFQKGDIAEGYSVSREKKESFPLTVTSAQKNPTAFYLCASSSSREFGNEQFFGPGTRLTVL.

V usage is TRBV2 and J usage is TRBJ2-1; 11 positions match TRBD2. The germline CDR1 and CDR2 sequences are SNHLY and FYNNEI. The junction had 9 bases not matched to a gene; V was cut back by 8 bases and J by 6 bases. The CDR3 is made up of 15 amino acids. The CDR3 region has the DNA TGTGCCAGCGCCCCGGGACTAGCGGTTTTCAATGAGCAGTTCTTC. Its protein is CASAPGLAVFNEQFF.

The CDR3 reads CASSPTPYGSSYEQYF. The CDR3 nucleotides read TGTGCCAGCAGTCCCACCCCCTACGGGAGCTCCTACGAGCAGTACTTC. This chain uses TRBV28 with TRBJ2-7; the D gene is possibly TRBD2 (6 bases). V was trimmed by 5 bases and J by 0 bases, leaving 17 bases between them. The CDR3 contains 16 residues. The V gene's germline CDR1 is MDHEN and CDR2 SYDVKM.

J is TRBJ1-1 and V is TRBV9; no firm D call. This CDR3 contains 14 residues. Trimming left V 0 bases short and J 0 bases short, with 6 bases between. The germline V gene has CDR1 SGDLS and CDR2 YYNGEE. This CDR3 reads CASSVASVNTEAFF. The CDR3 coding sequence is TGTGCCAGCAGCGTAGCTTCTGTGAACACTGAAGCTTTCTTT.

The gene calls are TRBV7-9 and TRBJ2-5, with 10 positions matching TRBD1. Germline values: CDR1 SEHNR, CDR2 FQNEAQ (reference sequence). Germline trimming cut 3 bases from V and 2 bases from J; bases unmatched to any gene: 3. This CDR3 is 15 amino acids long. The CDR3 protein is CASSLRDRGQETQYF. CDR3 in DNA: TGTGCCAGCAGCTTGAGGGACAGGGGACAAGAGACCCAGTACTTC.

The chain recombines TRBV6-6 with TRBJ2-7, with 7 bases matching TRBD2. J gave up 2 bases and V 4 bases, and 8 bases lay outside the gene matches. Germline CDR1 is MNHNY and CDR2 is SVGAGI (reference sequence). CDR3 size: 15 residues. The CDR3 spells CASSWAGEIAYEQYF. In DNA form, the CDR3 reads TGTGCCAGCAGTTGGGCGGGAGAGATTGCCTACGAGCAGTACTTC.

The chain combines TRBV7-6 with TRBJ2-7; D is ambiguous. The CDR3 runs to 15 residues. V was shortened by 5 bases and J by 0 bases, with 14 bases between the two germline ends. Looked up from germline, CDR1 is SGHVS and CDR2 is FNYEAQ. The CDR3 loop is CASSHKVALSYEQYF. CDR3 DNA sequence: TGTGCCAGCAGCCATAAGGTAGCCCTCTCCTACGAGCAGTACTTC.

This rearrangement joins TRBV6-5 to TRBJ1-3; 8 nucleotides match TRBD1. The junction had 4 bases not matched to a gene; V was cut back by 4 bases and J by 2 bases. The CDR3 has 15 residues. Looked up from germline, CDR1 is MNHEY and CDR2 is SVGAGI. This CDR3 is CASSFLQGAGNTIYF. Here the CDR3 DNA reads TGTGCCAGCAGTTTCTTACAGGGGGCTGGAAACACCATATATTTT.

The V gene is TRBV6-5, the J gene TRBJ2-5; no reliable D call. CDR1 is MNHEY, CDR2 SVGAGI, per germline. Trimming took off 2 bases at V and 4 bases at J, with 8 bases between the two ends. The CDR3 consists of 13 residues. The CDR3 bases are TGTGCCAGCAGTTACCAATGGAGAGAGACCCAGTACTTC. It specifies CASSYQWRETQYF.

The chain has TRBV4-1 and TRBJ2-7; 7 nucleotides agree with TRBD2. Germline CDR1 is MGHRA and CDR2 is YSYEKL. Germline trimming cut 4 bases from V and 2 bases from J; bases unmatched to any gene: 8. The CDR3 covers 15 residues. CDR3 residues: CASSLKWTSPYEQYF. The CDR3 bases are TGCGCCAGCAGCCTCAAGTGGACTAGTCCCTACGAGCAGTACTTC.

The rearrangement uses TRBV30 and TRBJ2-3; weak D call: TRBD2 (5 bases). Trimming left V 0 bases short and J 11 bases short, with 15 bases between. In germline, CDR1 is GTSNPN, CDR2 SVGIG (reference sequence). The CDR3 covers 13 residues. CDR3 loop: CAWSVGLGLVQYF. Here the CDR3 DNA reads TGTGCCTGGAGTGTAGGACTTGGCCTGGTGCAGTATTTT.

The chain employs TRBV6-5 and TRBJ2-2; perhaps TRBD1 as D (6 bases). Looked up from germline, CDR1 is MNHEY and CDR2 is SVGAGI. Trimming removed 6 bases at V and 1 base at J, with 6 bases between. This CDR3 spans 13 amino acids. The CDR3 DNA reads TGTGCCAGCAGGACAGGGAACACCGGGGAGCTGTTTTTT. Its protein is CASRTGNTGELFF.

The V and J genes are TRBV7-2 and TRBJ2-1; D call uncertain. V shed 3 bases and J shed 5 bases, with 11 bases lying between them. Per germline, CDR1 SGHTA and CDR2 FQGNSA. The CDR3 is 14 amino acids. The CDR3 sequence is CASSFTRGDNEQFF. The DNA of the CDR3 is TGTGCCAGCAGCTTTACTCGCGGAGACAATGAGCAGTTCTTC.

A few counts support this clone. The chain combines TRBV18 with TRBJ1-5; weak D call: TRBD1 (5 bases). Germline V gives CDR1 KGHSH, CDR2 LQKENI. The V gene lost 5 bases and the J gene lost 0 bases, with 11 bases spanning the gap. This CDR3 has 15 amino acids. The CDR3 sequence is CASSAQQDSNQPQHF. Here the CDR3 DNA reads TGTGCCAGCTCAGCGCAACAGGATAGCAATCAGCCCCAGCATTTT.

This chain links TRBV2 with TRBJ1-1; 8 bases agree with TRBD1. The V gene end was trimmed by 5 bases and the J gene end by 4 bases; junction bases not matched to a gene: 12. The CDR3 is 16 residues long. Germline V lookup: CDR1 SNHLY, CDR2 FYNNEI. The CDR3 loop reads CASSSTHRGIGTEAFF. The CDR3 DNA is TGTGCCAGCAGTTCTACTCACAGGGGGATTGGCACTGAAGCTTTCTTT. Filled out from reference TRBV2 and TRBJ1-1, the complete variable domain reads EPEVTQTPSHQVTQMGQEVILRCVPISNHLYFYWYRQILGQKVEFLVSFYNNEISEKSEIFDDQFSVERPDGSNFTLKIRSTKLEDSAMYFCASSSTHRGIGTEAFFGQGTRLTVV.

As DNA, the CDR3 is TGTGCCAGCGTAGCGGGGGGTCACAATGAGCAGTTCTTC. This sequence encodes CASVAGGHNEQFF. The chain employs TRBV2 and TRBJ2-1, with 10 bases aligning to TRBD2. Per the germline V gene, CDR1 is SNHLY and CDR2 is FYNNEI. This CDR3 region has 13 residues. After removal of 8 bases from V and 5 bases from J, the junction contained 3 bases not matched to a gene.

This chain uses TRBV28 with TRBJ2-2, with 9 bases that match TRBD2. The length of the CDR3 is 13 residues. J lost 6 bases, V lost 8 bases, and 4 bases had no gene match. Germline CDR1 reads MDHEN; CDR2 reads SYDVKM. Written as DNA, the CDR3 is TGTGCCAGCGTAGCGGGAGTCGCCGGGGAGCTGTTTTTT. It codes for CASVAGVAGELFF.

This clone was observed once. The chain uses TRBV14 and TRBJ2-3; no firm D call. The CDR3 has 12 residues. V was pared by 1 base and J by 4 bases, with 3 bases between. Germline values: CDR1 SGHDN, CDR2 FVKESK. The CDR3 sequence: CASSQASDTQYF. CDR3 in DNA: TGTGCCAGCAGCCAAGCTTCAGATACGCAGTATTTT.

This chain links TRBV2 with TRBJ2-3; possible D gene TRBD2, 6 bases. The CDR3 covers 14 residues. Germline V gives CDR1 SNHLY, CDR2 FYNNEI. Trimming took 0 bases from V and 7 from J, leaving 11 bases between them. CDR3 nucleotide sequence: TGTGCCAGCAGTGAAGCTATGGGACTCAATACGCAGTATTTT. This translates into CASSEAMGLNTQYF.